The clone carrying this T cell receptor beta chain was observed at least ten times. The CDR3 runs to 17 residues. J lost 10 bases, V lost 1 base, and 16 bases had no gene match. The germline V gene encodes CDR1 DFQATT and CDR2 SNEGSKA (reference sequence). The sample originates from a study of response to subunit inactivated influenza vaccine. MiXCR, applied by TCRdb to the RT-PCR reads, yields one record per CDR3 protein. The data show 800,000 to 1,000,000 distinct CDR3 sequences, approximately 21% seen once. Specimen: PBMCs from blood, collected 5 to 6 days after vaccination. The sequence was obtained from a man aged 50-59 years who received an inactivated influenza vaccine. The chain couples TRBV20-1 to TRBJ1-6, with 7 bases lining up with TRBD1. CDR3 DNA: TGCAGTGCTAGAGCGAATCCTTTGACAGGGATAAGCTCACCCCTCCACTTT. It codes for CSARANPLTGISSPLHF.